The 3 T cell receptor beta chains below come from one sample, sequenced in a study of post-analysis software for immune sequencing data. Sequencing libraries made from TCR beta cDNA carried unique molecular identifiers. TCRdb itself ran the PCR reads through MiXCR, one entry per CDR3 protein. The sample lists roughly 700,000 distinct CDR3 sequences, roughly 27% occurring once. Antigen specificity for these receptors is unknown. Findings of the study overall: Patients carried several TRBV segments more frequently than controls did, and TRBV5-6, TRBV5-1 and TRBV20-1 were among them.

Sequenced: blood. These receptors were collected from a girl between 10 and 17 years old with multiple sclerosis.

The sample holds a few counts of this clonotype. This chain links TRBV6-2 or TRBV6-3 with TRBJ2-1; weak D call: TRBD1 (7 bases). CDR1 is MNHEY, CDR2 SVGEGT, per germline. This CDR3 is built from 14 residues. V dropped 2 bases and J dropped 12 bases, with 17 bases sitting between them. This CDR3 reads CASSYPVSGGSQFF. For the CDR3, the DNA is TGTGCCAGCAGTTACCCGGTATCAGGGGGGTCGCAGTTCTTC.

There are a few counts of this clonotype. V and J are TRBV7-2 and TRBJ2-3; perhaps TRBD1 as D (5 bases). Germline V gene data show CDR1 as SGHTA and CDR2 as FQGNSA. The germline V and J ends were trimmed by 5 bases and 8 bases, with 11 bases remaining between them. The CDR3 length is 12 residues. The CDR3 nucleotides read TGTGCCAGCAGCGGGGCCGAAGGTACGCAGTATTTT. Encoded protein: CASSGAEGTQYF.

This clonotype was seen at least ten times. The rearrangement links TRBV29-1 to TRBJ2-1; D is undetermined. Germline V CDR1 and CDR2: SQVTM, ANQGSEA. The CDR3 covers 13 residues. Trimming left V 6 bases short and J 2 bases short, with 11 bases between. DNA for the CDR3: TGCAGCGTCATCTCCGGCGCCTACAATGAGCAGTTCTTC. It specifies CSVISGAYNEQFF.